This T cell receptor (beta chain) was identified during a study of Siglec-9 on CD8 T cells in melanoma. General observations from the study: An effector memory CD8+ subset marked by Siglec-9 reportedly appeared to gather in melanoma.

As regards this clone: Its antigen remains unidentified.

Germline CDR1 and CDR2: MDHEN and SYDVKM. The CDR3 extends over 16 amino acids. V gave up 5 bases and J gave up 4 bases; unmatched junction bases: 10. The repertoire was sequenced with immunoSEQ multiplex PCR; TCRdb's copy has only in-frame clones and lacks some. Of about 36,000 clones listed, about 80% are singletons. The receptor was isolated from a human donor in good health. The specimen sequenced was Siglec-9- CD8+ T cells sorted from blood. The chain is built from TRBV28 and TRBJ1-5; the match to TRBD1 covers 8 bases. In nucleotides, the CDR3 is TGTGCCAGCAGTGCTCAGGGGGCGGTGGGGAATCAGCCCCAGCATTTT. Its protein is CASSAQGAVGNQPQHF.